The present T cell receptor (beta chain) was sequenced within a study of T-cell reconstitution after alpha-beta-depleted transplantation in children. Overall study results and limits: Several hundred expanded graft clones reportedly supplied alpha-beta T cells about two months after transplant.

The authors prepared the TCRbeta library with unique molecular identifiers. Each CDR3 protein is one row after TCRdb ran MiXCR on the PCR reads. The sample has under 50,000 distinct CDR3 sequences, about a tenth seen once. The CDR3 extends over 15 amino acids. CDR1 and CDR2 from the germline V gene are DFQATT and SNEGSKA (reference sequence). Trimming removed 2 bases from V and 1 base from J, with 13 bases in between. This clonotype came up many times. Antigen unknown. The sequencing used PBMCs, mostly from graft donor cells, collected 60 days after TCRalphabeta/CD19-depleted stem cell transplant. This rearrangement joins TRBV20-1 to TRBJ2-3; either TRBD1 or TRBD2 may fit D (5 bases each). The source is a male patient aged 2 to 9 who had a stem cell transplant for chronic granulomatous disease, so the T cells may come from the graft donor. Here the CDR3 DNA reads TGCAGTGCTAGAAAGGGACCCTTACGCACAGATACGCAGTATTTT. Protein product: CSARKGPLRTDTQYF.